This TCR beta chain was documented in a study of technical replicates of blood from a handful of donors. Sequenced by immunoSEQ multiplex PCR; TCRdb stores in-frame clones only, minus some. Found here are about 76,000 clones, around 90% of them singletons; the top ten hold 0.25%. In its sample, this clone was seen once. After removal of 5 bases from V and 10 bases from J, the junction contained 8 bases not matched to a gene. Germline V gives CDR1 SGHVS, CDR2 FNYEAQ. The CDR3 loop spans 13 amino acids. The specimen sequenced was T cells isolated from PBMCs. This TCR was recovered from a human donor in good health. The V call is TRBV7-6, the J call TRBJ2-1; 7 bases map to TRBD1. CDR3 region: CASSPYLTGEQFF. The CDR3 nucleotides are TGTGCCAGCAGCCCCTATTTGACAGGGGAGCAGTTCTTC.